The rows below give T cell receptor beta chains drawn from one sample of a study of T cell repertoires in cytomegalovirus infection. Their antigens remain unidentified. TCRdb redid the calling of the reads with MiXCR, one entry per CDR3 protein. The repertoire consists of around 130,000 distinct CDR3 sequences, with roughly a quarter occurring once and the leading ten covering about 37%. The material sequenced was PBMCs, sequenced either directly or after in vitro stimulation (not recorded which). The receptor source for this set is a human donor in good health (CMV status not recorded). Some clones in this sample may be carry-over from other donors' samples. Each CDR3 is given with its conserved first and last residue. D genes are given only for firm matches. Clone size is stated in some rows and not others, as once, few, many or a class when expanded.

v_call	d_call	clone_size	j_call	cdr3_nt	cdr3_aa
TRBV5-6	.	few	TRBJ1-1	TGTGCCAGCAGCACCCGGATAGGGAATGAAGCTTTCTTT	CASSTRIGNEAFF
TRBV24-1	.	.	TRBJ1-5	TGTGCCACCAGTTACAGGGTCCGGAATCAGCCCCAGCATTTT	CATSYRVRNQPQHF
TRBV7-9	TRBD2	few	TRBJ2-2	TGTGCCAGCAGCTTATCGGCTAGCGGGAGGTACACCGGGGAGCTGTTTTTT	CASSLSASGRYTGELFF
TRBV12-3/TRBV12-4	.	few	TRBJ2-4	TGTGCCAGCAGACCCACTAGTTTAAAAAACATTCAGTACTTC	CASRPTSLKNIQYF
TRBV28	.	many	TRBJ1-1	TGTGCCAGCAGTTTGATTTCAGAGAACACTGAAGCTTTCTTT	CASSLISENTEAFF
TRBV18	TRBD2	few	TRBJ2-1	TGTGCCAGCTCACCTATGTCTCTAGCGGGAGTCAATGAGCAGTTCTTC	CASSPMSLAGVNEQFF
TRBV12-3/TRBV12-4	.	many	TRBJ1-1	TGTGCCATCCGGATGGCAGCACAAAACACTGAAGCTTTCTTT	CAIRMAAQNTEAFF
TRBV12-3/TRBV12-4	TRBD2	few	TRBJ2-7	TGTGCCAGCAGGCGGGGGGGGTCGGGAGAGCAGTACTTC	CASRRGGSGEQYF
TRBV20-1	TRBD2	.	TRBJ2-3	TGCAGTGCTAGGTTTCGAGCGGGAGTAGTACTCGATACGCAGTATTTT	CSARFRAGVVLDTQYF
TRBV7-3	.	many	TRBJ2-3	TGTGCCAGCAGCTTTAGCGGTTTGGGCACAGATACGCAGTATTTT	CASSFSGLGTDTQYF
TRBV7-7	.	few	TRBJ2-7	TGTGCCAGCAGCTCCCTTGGAGAACTTGCCCCCTACGAGCAGTACTTC	CASSSLGELAPYEQYF
TRBV20-1	.	.	TRBJ1-6	TGCAGTGCTAAAAGACAGATTCGGTTCGGCAATTCACCCCTCCACTTT	CSAKRQIRFGNSPLHF
TRBV12-3/TRBV12-4	TRBD1	.	TRBJ1-6	TGTGCCAGCAGTCCTAACACAGGGGAACATTCACCCCTCCACTTT	CASSPNTGEHSPLHF
TRBV7-2	TRBD2	many	TRBJ2-5	TGTGCCAGCAGCTTAAGGGGGCTAGCGGGAGGAAATATACAAGAGACCCAGTACTTC	CASSLRGLAGGNIQETQYF
TRBV7-2	.	many	TRBJ1-4	TGTGCCAGCAGCTTAGATTCGGGGTGGTCTAATGAAAAACTGTTTTTT	CASSLDSGWSNEKLFF
TRBV19	.	many	TRBJ2-1	TGTGCCAGTAGTATAACAGCGGGTCCTTACAATGAGCAGTTCTTC	CASSITAGPYNEQFF
TRBV28	.	few	TRBJ1-4	TGTGCCAGCAGTTTACTACATGAAAAACTGTTTTTT	CASSLLHEKLFF
TRBV6-2/TRBV6-3	TRBD2	few	TRBJ2-7	TGTGCCAGCAGGGGACTAGCGGGAAAATACGAGCAGTACTTC	CASRGLAGKYEQYF
TRBV6-1	.	many	TRBJ1-1	TGTGCCAGCAGTGAAGCGGGGCGAAAAGCTTTCTTT	CASSEAGRKAFF
TRBV28	.	few	TRBJ1-2	TGTGCCAGCAGTTTCGGGGGTCCCAACTATGGCTACACCTTC	CASSFGGPNYGYTF